Following are 7 T cell receptor beta chains from one sample sequenced in a study of T cell changes during pregnancy in multiple sclerosis. TCRdb keeps only in-frame clones here, not all; method: immunoSEQ multiplex PCR. The sample contains some 31,000 clones, around 90% of which appear only once. Sequencing was performed on CD4+ T cells from peripheral blood mononuclear cells, taken in the second trimester of pregnancy. All receptors come from a female donor in good health, enrolled as a control in a pregnancy study.

The chain couples TRBV28 to TRBJ1-2; the match to TRBD1 covers 8 bases. CDR1 and CDR2 from the germline V gene are MDHEN and SYDVKM. The CDR3 runs 15 residues. The ends lost 6 bases at V and 8 bases at J; junction bases unmatched: 14. Here the CDR3 DNA reads TGTGCCAGCAGGTTCGACGCCGGGACAGGCTCCGGCTACACCTTC. It encodes CASRFDAGTGSGYTF.

This rearrangement joins TRBV1 to TRBJ1-5; the table's D call of TRBD1 was not tested on the DNA. TRBV1 is listed as a pseudogene. The CDR3 contains 15 residues. The CDR3 nucleotides are TGCACCAGCAGCCCACAGGGGGTTTGTCAATCAGCCCAGCATTTT. Translating gives CTSSPQGVCQSAQHF.

The genes are TRBV2 and TRBJ1-2, with TRBD1 identical over 8 bases. Germline loops: CDR1 SNHLY, CDR2 FYNNEI. V lost 10 bases to trimming and J lost 8 bases; unmatched junction nucleotides: 12. The CDR3 sequence is 13 residues long. The CDR3 nucleotides are TGTGCCAAATCCGGGACAGGCTCTTACGGCTACACCTTC. Its translation: CAKSGTGSYGYTF.

This clone was seen only a few times. The chain joins TRBV29-1 to TRBJ1-2; weak D call: TRBD1 (6 bases). Germline V gene data show CDR1 as SQVTM and CDR2 as ANQGSEA. This CDR3 spans 16 amino acids. The V end lost 2 bases, the J end lost 5 bases, and 21 bases lay between the germline ends. For the CDR3, the DNA is TGCAGCGTTGAAAACGCCAGGGGTACGGTCTTTTATGGCTACACCTTC. Its translation is CSVENARGTVFYGYTF.

This chain joins TRBV6-5 and TRBJ1-1; 11 nucleotides agree with TRBD1. Germline CDR1 and CDR2: MNHEY and SVGAGI. The V gene end was trimmed by 6 bases and the J gene end by 4 bases; junction bases not matched to a gene: 7. The CDR3 extends over 15 amino acids. The CDR3 spells CASRGSGQGATEAFF. The CDR3 DNA reads TGTGCCAGCAGGGGGAGTGGACAGGGGGCCACTGAAGCTTTCTTT.

The rearrangement joins TRBV5-8 to TRBJ1-2, with 9 bases identical to TRBD1. The CDR3 has 13 amino acids. The V segment lost 2 bases and the J segment 5 bases; nucleotides outside the gene matches: 1. Germline-derived CDR1 and CDR2 are SGHTS and YDEGEE. The CDR3 DNA follows: TGTGCCAGCAGCTTTGACAGGGGGTATGGCTACACCTTC. Translation: CASSFDRGYGYTF.

V usage is TRBV9 and J usage is TRBJ1-2; maybe TRBD1 (6 bases). V lost 3 bases to trimming and J lost 7 bases, with 22 bases between them. Germline CDR1 is SGDLS and CDR2 is YYNGEE. This CDR3 is built from 16 residues. The CDR3 DNA reads as TGTGCCAGCAGCGCCTTCGTCACAGGACAGATGTCTGGCTACACCTTC. Protein sequence: CASSAFVTGQMSGYTF.